This T cell receptor beta chain appears in the sequencing data of a study of early T cells in non-severe SARS-CoV-2 infection. About the research overall: Bulk RNA isolated from unsorted whole blood underwent sequencing; chains were not paired. Whole-study results and caveats: The matching step, a VDJdb search, favored anti-spike CD8 responses and missed private and CD4 specificities.

A few counts support this clonotype. Its antigen remains unidentified. The J segment lost 11 bases and the V segment lost 6 bases, leaving 7 bases of the junction unmatched. CDR3 length equals 12 residues. Individual cDNA molecules received unique molecular identifiers. TCRdb independently ran MiXCR on the 5' RACE reads; one entry per CDR3 protein. The sample contains about 60,000 distinct CDR3 sequences, 5.6% of which appear only once. The V and J genes are TRBV12-3 or TRBV12-4 and TRBJ1-5, with 7 bases identical to TRBD1. The source material was whole blood. The TCR comes from an adult who was a healthcare worker with PCR-confirmed SARS-CoV-2 infection or an uninfected control (not recorded which). Here the CDR3 reads CASSPQGKAQHF. The CDR3, as DNA: TGTGCCAGCAGCCCACAGGGGAAAGCCCAGCATTTT.